A selection of T cell receptor beta chains follows, all from one sample in a study of blood T cell repertoires in COVID-19. Profiled with immunoSEQ multiplex PCR; TCRdb holds only in-frame clones, not every one. Of some 320,000 clones listed, about nine tenths are singletons. Material: peripheral blood. These receptors were taken from a woman aged 30 to 39 who had recovered from COVID-19. Each CDR3 is given with its conserved first and last residue. The order of the fields is V gene, J gene, clone size, D gene, CDR3 protein, CDR3 DNA. The D gene is left open where the match is weak. Not all rows give a size; the values are once, few, many and, for expanded clones, a class.

V: TRBV5-1
J: TRBJ2-7
size: -
D: TRBD1
CDR3: CASRGQGSLEQYF
DNA: TGCGCCAGCCGGGGACAGGGATCCCTCGAGCAGTACTTC

V: TRBV7-9
J: TRBJ1-4
size: -
D: TRBD1
CDR3: CASSLLDRGEKLFF
DNA: TGTGCCAGCAGCTTGCTGGACAGGGGGGAAAAACTGTTTTTT

V: TRBV5-6
J: TRBJ1-2
size: few
D: -
CDR3: CASSLDPGDNYGYTF
DNA: TGTGCCAGCAGCTTGGACCCCGGGGATAACTATGGCTACACCTTC

V: TRBV5-6
J: TRBJ2-3
size: -
D: TRBD2
CDR3: CASSLGLASGADTQYF
DNA: TGTGCCAGCAGCTTGGGACTAGCTAGTGGGGCAGATACGCAGTATTTT

V: TRBV2
J: TRBJ1-6
size: -
D: TRBD1
CDR3: CASRNRGGDSPLHF
DNA: TGTGCCAGCAGAAACAGGGGGGGAGATTCACCCCTCCACTTT

V: TRBV3-1/TRBV3-2
J: TRBJ2-5
size: -
D: TRBD2
CDR3: CASSQPTSGGLKTQYF
DNA: TGTGCCAGCAGCCAACCGACTAGCGGGGGTTTAAAGACCCAGTACTTC

V: TRBV7-2
J: TRBJ2-7
size: -
D: TRBD1
CDR3: CASSLDSYGQGKYEQYF
DNA: TGTGCCAGCAGCTTAGATTCTTATGGACAGGGGAAATACGAGCAGTACTTC

V: TRBV28
J: TRBJ2-7
size: -
D: -
CDR3: CASVSRGFEQYF
DNA: TGTGCCAGCGTCTCGCGGGGATTCGAGCAGTACTTC

V: TRBV7-2
J: TRBJ2-1
size: once
D: -
CDR3: CASSNYQKRNNEQFF
DNA: TGTGCCAGCAGTAACTACCAAAAACGGAACAATGAGCAGTTCTTC

V: TRBV5-1
J: TRBJ2-1
size: -
D: -
CDR3: CASSLEGGPYYNEQFF
DNA: TGCGCCAGCAGCTTGGAGGGAGGTCCTTACTACAATGAGCAGTTCTTC

V: TRBV28
J: TRBJ1-5
size: -
D: TRBD1
CDR3: CASDHSRVDRAQPQHF
DNA: TGTGCCAGCGACCACTCACGCGTAGACAGGGCTCAGCCCCAGCATTTT

V: TRBV15
J: TRBJ2-3
size: -
D: TRBD2
CDR3: CATSPAGGADTQYF
DNA: TGTGCCACCAGCCCAGCGGGGGGCGCAGATACGCAGTATTTT

V: TRBV7-2
J: TRBJ2-2
size: -
D: -
CDR3: CASSLREIGELFF
DNA: TGTGCCAGCAGCTTACGGGAGATCGGGGAGCTGTTTTTT

V: TRBV30
J: TRBJ1-5
size: -
D: TRBD1
CDR3: CAWDKGGRQPQHF
DNA: TGTGCCTGGGACAAAGGGGGCAGGCAGCCCCAGCATTTT

V: TRBV6-2/TRBV6-3
J: TRBJ1-1
size: few
D: -
CDR3: CASSPDTMNTEAFF
DNA: TGTGCCAGCAGCCCAGACACGATGAACACTGAAGCTTTCTTT

V: TRBV4-2
J: TRBJ2-3
size: many
D: -
CDR3: CASSQDSSGTDTQYF
DNA: TGTGCCAGCAGCCAAGATTCGTCAGGCACAGATACGCAGTATTTT

V: TRBV7-6
J: TRBJ1-1
size: few
D: -
CDR3: CASSPRPGSETEAFF
DNA: TGTGCCAGCAGTCCAAGGCCGGGGTCGGAAACTGAAGCTTTCTTT

V: TRBV19
J: TRBJ1-2
size: -
D: TRBD1
CDR3: CASSILGQDIYGYTF
DNA: TGTGCCAGTAGTATCCTCGGACAGGATATTTATGGCTACACCTTC

V: TRBV7-3
J: TRBJ2-5
size: -
D: TRBD2
CDR3: CASSLSGGETQYF
DNA: TGTGCCAGCAGCTTAAGCGGGGGGGAGACCCAGTACTTC

V: TRBV29-1
J: TRBJ2-7
size: -
D: -
CDR3: CSASSRYEQYF
DNA: TGCAGCGCGTCCAGTCGATACGAGCAGTACTTC

V: TRBV4-2
J: TRBJ1-2
size: -
D: -
CDR3: CASSPTAGLLLYGYTF
DNA: TGTGCCAGCAGCCCGACGGCGGGACTGTTGCTTTATGGCTACACCTTC

V: TRBV11-2
J: TRBJ1-4
size: -
D: TRBD1
CDR3: CASSLDQGTGAVFF
DNA: TGTGCCAGCAGCTTAGATCAGGGGACAGGGGCCGTATTTTTT

V: TRBV5-6
J: TRBJ2-5
size: few
D: TRBD1
CDR3: CASTRQGSETQYF
DNA: TGTGCCAGCACCCGACAGGGGAGTGAGACCCAGTACTTC

V: TRBV14
J: TRBJ1-6
size: -
D: TRBD1
CDR3: CASSPKWTGVNSPLHF
DNA: TGTGCCAGCAGCCCAAAATGGACAGGGGTAAATTCACCCCTCCACTTT

V: TRBV28
J: TRBJ1-1
size: -
D: TRBD1
CDR3: CASNPLDRVGTEAFF
DNA: TGTGCCAGCAACCCCCTGGACAGGGTAGGGACTGAAGCTTTCTTT

V: TRBV2
J: TRBJ2-7
size: -
D: TRBD1
CDR3: CASRVPGQGTYEQYF
DNA: TGTGCCAGCAGGGTCCCGGGACAGGGGACCTACGAGCAGTACTTC

V: TRBV28
J: TRBJ2-7
size: few
D: TRBD1
CDR3: CASSFGTGVSF
DNA: TGTGCCAGCTCCTTCGGTACAGGGGTAAGCTTC

V: TRBV7-2
J: TRBJ1-2
size: -
D: -
CDR3: CASSLAHSPNYGYTF
DNA: TGTGCCAGCAGCTTAGCCCACAGTCCTAACTATGGCTACACCTTC

V: TRBV7-4
J: TRBJ1-4
size: -
D: -
CDR3: CASSPVKKEKLFF
DNA: TGTGCCAGCAGCCCAGTAAAAAAAGAAAAACTGTTTTTT

V: TRBV9
J: TRBJ1-4
size: -
D: -
CDR3: CASSSHYVATNEKLFF
DNA: TGTGCCAGCAGCTCCCACTACGTTGCAACTAATGAAAAACTGTTTTTT

V: TRBV7-9
J: TRBJ2-7
size: once
D: TRBD1
CDR3: CASSQQGAIYEQYF
DNA: TGTGCCAGCAGCCAACAGGGGGCTATCTACGAGCAGTACTTC

V: TRBV19
J: TRBJ1-2
size: -
D: TRBD1
CDR3: CASDPGQRNVYGYTF
DNA: TGTGCCAGCGACCCGGGACAGAGAAATGTCTATGGCTACACCTTC

V: TRBV7-2
J: TRBJ2-2
size: once
D: TRBD2
CDR3: CASSSRTSGGFGELFF
DNA: TGTGCCAGCAGCTCGAGGACTAGCGGGGGCTTCGGGGAGCTGTTTTTT

V: TRBV7-2
J: TRBJ2-4
size: -
D: -
CDR3: CASSPGVAKNIQYF
DNA: TGTGCCAGCAGCCCCGGGGTAGCCAAAAACATTCAGTACTTC

V: TRBV6-2/TRBV6-3
J: TRBJ2-2
size: many
D: -
CDR3: CASSLTGHGELFF
DNA: TGTGCCAGCAGCTTAACAGGTCACGGGGAGCTGTTTTTT